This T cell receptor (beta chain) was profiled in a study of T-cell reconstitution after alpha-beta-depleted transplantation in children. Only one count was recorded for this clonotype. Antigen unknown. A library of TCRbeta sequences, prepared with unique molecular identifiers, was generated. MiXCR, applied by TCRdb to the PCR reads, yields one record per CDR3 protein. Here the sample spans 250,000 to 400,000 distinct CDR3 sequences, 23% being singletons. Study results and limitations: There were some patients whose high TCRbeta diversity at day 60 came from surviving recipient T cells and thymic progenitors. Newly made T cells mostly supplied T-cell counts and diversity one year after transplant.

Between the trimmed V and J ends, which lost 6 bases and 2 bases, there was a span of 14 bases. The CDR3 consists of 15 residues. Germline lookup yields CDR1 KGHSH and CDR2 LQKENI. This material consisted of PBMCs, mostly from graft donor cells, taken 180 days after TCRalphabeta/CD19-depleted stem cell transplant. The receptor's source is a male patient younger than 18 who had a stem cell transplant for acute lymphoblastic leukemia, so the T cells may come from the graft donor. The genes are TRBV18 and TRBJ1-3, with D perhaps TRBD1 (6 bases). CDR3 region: CASSPGAGPGNTIYF. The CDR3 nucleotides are TGTGCCAGCTCCCCAGGGGCGGGTCCTGGAAACACCATATATTTT.